Below, 4 T cell receptor beta chains from the same sample are listed, as sequenced in a study of vaccination and CD4 T cells after COVID-19. As to treatment: approximately 10-day PBMC culture with coronavirus spike peptide pools or control peptides (ViraFEST assay). Cultured CD4+ T cell DNA was sequenced using the Oncomine TCR Beta short-read assay. TCRdb re-analysed the PCR reads in MiXCR, keeping a single row per CDR3 protein. This sample yields 21,000 or so distinct CDR3 sequences, of which around three quarters are seen a single time; approximately 9% belongs to the top ten. Their recognized antigens are unknown. The sample consisted of CD4+ T cells from blood, cultured in vitro. The receptors come from a human donor who had recovered from COVID-19.

The V and J genes are TRBV6-5 and TRBJ2-1, with a tentative D call TRBD1 (6 bases). This CDR3 comprises 15 residues. The germline gives CDR1 MNHEY, CDR2 SVGAGI. V gave up 4 bases and J gave up 0 bases, with 10 bases separating them. CDR3 in amino acids: CASSSTRGSYNEQFF. CDR3 sequence (DNA): TGTGCCAGCAGTTCGACCAGGGGCTCCTACAATGAGCAGTTCTTC.

This clonotype was found once. CDR3 coding DNA: TGTGCCACCAGTGGTAGGGATAGGGGGGGGAACACTGAAGCTTTCTTT. As protein: CATSGRDRGGNTEAFF. This sequence joins TRBV24-1 and TRBJ1-1, with D perhaps matching TRBD1 (6 bases). This CDR3 comprises 16 residues. The V end was cut by 5 bases, the J end by 1 base, with 16 bases between. Looked up from germline, CDR1 is KGHDR and CDR2 is SFDVKD.

The chain carries TRBV19 and TRBJ2-5; TRBD1 matches 11 bases. Unmatched junction bases numbered 9, after V lost 9 bases and J lost 3 bases. The CDR3 has 15 residues. Germline V CDR1 and CDR2: LNHDA, SQIVND (reference sequence). In nucleotides, the CDR3 is TGTGCCAGCCATGGACAGGGGGCAGGAGAAGAGACCCAGTACTTC. This encodes CASHGQGAGEETQYF.

The chain carries TRBV6-5 and TRBJ2-1; 7 bases are shared with TRBD1. V dropped 0 bases and J dropped 4; count of bases not matched to a gene: 0. CDR3 length equals 14 residues. In germline, CDR1 is MNHEY, CDR2 SVGAGI. The CDR3 DNA follows: TGTGCCAGCAGTTACTCGGGACAGTACAATGAGCAGTTCTTC. This gives the protein CASSYSGQYNEQFF.